The following is a T cell receptor (beta chain) sequence with its context. Profiled with immunoSEQ multiplex PCR; TCRdb holds only in-frame clones, not every one. Of about 12,000 clones listed, 88% are singletons. J was trimmed by 4 bases and V by 4 bases; bases with no gene match: 4. Germline CDR1 KGHSY, CDR2 FQNENV. This CDR3 comprises 15 residues. This entry belongs to a study of control samples from healthy donors and cancer patients. This receptor was obtained from a male donor with melanoma. This chain joins TRBV16 and TRBJ2-3, with 11 bases fitting TRBD1. The sequenced material came from formalin-fixed, paraffin-embedded tissue. As DNA, the CDR3 is TGTGCCAGCAGCCGGACAGGGGGCGCAGCAGATACGCAGTATTTT. Encoded protein: CASSRTGGAADTQYF. Drawing the rest from reference TRBV16 and TRBJ2-3, the complete variable domain is GEEVAQTPKHLVRGEGQKAKLYCAPIKGHSYVFWYQQVLKNEFKFLISFQNENVFDETGMPKERFSAKCLPNSPCSLEIQATKLEDSAVYFCASSRTGGAADTQYFGPGTRLTVL.